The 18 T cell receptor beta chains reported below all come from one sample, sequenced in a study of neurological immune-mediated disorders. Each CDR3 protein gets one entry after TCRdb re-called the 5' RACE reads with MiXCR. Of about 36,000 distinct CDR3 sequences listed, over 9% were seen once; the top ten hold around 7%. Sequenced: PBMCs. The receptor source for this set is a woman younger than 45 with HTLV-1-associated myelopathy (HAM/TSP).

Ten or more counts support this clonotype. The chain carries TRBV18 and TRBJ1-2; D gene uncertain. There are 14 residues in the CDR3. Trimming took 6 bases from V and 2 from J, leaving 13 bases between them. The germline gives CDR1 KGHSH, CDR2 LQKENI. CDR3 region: CASSPTTENYGYTF. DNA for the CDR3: TGTGCCAGCTCCCCCACAACAGAAAACTATGGCTACACCTTC.

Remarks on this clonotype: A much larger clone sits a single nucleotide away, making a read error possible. CDR3 sequence: CSAKTGGISYEQYF. CDR3 in DNA: TGCAGTGCGAAGACAGGGGGAATCTCCTACGAGCAGTACTTC. The genes are TRBV20-1 and TRBJ2-7; TRBD1 aligns across 9 bases. This CDR3 contains 14 residues. V lost 6 bases to trimming and J lost 0 bases; unmatched junction nucleotides: 6. Germline CDR1 DFQATT, CDR2 SNEGSKA (reference sequence).

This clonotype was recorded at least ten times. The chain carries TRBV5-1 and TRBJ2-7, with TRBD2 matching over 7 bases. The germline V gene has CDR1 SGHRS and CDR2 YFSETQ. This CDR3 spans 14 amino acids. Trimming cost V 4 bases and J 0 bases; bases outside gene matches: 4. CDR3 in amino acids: CASSGAGSSYEQYF. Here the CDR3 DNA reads TGCGCCAGCAGCGGAGCGGGGAGCTCCTACGAGCAGTACTTC.

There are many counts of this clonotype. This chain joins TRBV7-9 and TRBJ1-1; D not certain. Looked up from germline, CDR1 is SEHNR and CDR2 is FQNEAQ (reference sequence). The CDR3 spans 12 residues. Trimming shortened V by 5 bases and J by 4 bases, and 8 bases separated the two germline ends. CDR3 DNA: TGTGCCAGCAGCCGAACGGGCACTGAAGCTTTCTTT. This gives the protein CASSRTGTEAFF.

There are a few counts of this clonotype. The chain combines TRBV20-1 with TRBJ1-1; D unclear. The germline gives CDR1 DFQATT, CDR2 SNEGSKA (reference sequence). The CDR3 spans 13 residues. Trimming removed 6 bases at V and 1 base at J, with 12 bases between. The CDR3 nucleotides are TGCAGTGCATCCGACGGTAGGAACACTGAAGCTTTCTTT. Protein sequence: CSASDGRNTEAFF.

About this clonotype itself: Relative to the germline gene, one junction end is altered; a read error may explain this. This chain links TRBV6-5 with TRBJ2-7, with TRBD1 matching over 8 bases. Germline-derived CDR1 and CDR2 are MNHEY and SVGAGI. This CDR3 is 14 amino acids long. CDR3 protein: CASSADRGSREQYF. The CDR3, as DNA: TGTGCCAGCAGTGCTGACAGGGGCTCACGCGAGCAATACTTC.

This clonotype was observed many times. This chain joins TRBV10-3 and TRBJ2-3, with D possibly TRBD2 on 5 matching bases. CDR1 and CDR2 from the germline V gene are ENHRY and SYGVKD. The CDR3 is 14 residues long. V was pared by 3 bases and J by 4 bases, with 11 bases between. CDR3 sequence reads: CAISEHGGSDTQYF. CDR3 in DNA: TGTGCCATCAGTGAACATGGAGGTTCAGATACGCAGTATTTT.

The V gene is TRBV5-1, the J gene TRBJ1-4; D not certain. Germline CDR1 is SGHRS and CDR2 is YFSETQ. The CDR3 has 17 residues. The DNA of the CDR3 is TGCGACATCAGCTTGGCGGAGGTGTGGCGGGTCGATGAAAAACTGTTTTTT. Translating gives CDISLAEVWRVDEKLFF.

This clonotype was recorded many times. The CDR3 nucleotides read TGCAGTGCCCCCGATCGGACAGGGACCCAAGAGACCCAGTACTTC. Protein product: CSAPDRTGTQETQYF. The J gene is TRBJ2-5, the V gene TRBV20-1, with 8 bases aligning to TRBD1. The CDR3 is 15 residues long. Germline CDR1 DFQATT, CDR2 SNEGSKA (reference sequence). J gave up 1 base and V 6 bases, and 10 bases lay outside the gene matches.

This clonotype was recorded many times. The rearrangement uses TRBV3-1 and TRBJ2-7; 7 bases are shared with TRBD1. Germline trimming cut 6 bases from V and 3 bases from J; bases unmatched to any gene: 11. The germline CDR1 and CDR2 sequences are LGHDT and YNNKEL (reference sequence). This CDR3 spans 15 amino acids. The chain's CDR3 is CASSTSYGTVYEQYF. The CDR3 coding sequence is TGTGCCAGCAGTACCTCTTACGGGACAGTCTACGAGCAGTACTTC.

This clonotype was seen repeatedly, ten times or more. Here the CDR3 reads CASSLVGGGSYEQYF. In nucleotides, the CDR3 is TGCGCCAGCAGCTTGGTCGGGGGAGGGTCCTACGAGCAGTACTTC. This chain joins TRBV5-1 and TRBJ2-7; 7 bases are a match to TRBD2. J was trimmed by 1 base and V by 0 bases; bases with no gene match: 4. CDR3 length: 15 amino acids. Germline-derived CDR1 and CDR2 are SGHRS and YFSETQ.

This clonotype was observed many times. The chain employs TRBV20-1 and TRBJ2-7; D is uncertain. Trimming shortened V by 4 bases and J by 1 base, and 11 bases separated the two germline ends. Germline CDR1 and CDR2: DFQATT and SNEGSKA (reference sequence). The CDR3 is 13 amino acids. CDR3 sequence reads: CSAIVSVSYEQYF. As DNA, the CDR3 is TGCAGTGCTATAGTATCCGTATCCTACGAGCAGTACTTC.

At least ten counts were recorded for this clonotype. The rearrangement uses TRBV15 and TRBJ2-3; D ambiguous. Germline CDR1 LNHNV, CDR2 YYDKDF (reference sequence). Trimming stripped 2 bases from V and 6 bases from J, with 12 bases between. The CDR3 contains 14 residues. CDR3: CATSRLMDLDTQYF. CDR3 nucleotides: TGTGCCACCAGCAGACTGATGGACCTGGATACGCAGTATTTT.

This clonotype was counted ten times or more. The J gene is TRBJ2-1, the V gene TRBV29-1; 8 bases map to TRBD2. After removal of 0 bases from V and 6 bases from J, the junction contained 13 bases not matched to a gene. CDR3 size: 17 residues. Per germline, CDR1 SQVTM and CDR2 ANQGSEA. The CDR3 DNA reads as TGCAGCGTTGAAGACGGCTTTCGGGGGGGAATGGGCAATGAGCAGTTCTTC. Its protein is CSVEDGFRGGMGNEQFF.

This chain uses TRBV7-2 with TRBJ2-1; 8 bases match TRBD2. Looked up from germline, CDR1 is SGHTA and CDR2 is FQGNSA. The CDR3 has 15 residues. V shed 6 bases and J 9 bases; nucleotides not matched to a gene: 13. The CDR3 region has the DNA TGTGCCAGCAGTTGGACTATCGGGGGGGTTTGTGAGCAGTTCTTC. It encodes CASSWTIGGVCEQFF.

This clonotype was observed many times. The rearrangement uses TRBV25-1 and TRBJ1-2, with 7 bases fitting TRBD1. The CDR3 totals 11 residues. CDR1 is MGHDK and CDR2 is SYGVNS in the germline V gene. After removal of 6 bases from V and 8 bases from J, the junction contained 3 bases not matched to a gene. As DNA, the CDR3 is TGTGCCAGCAGACAGGGGTTGGGCTACACCTTC. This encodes CASRQGLGYTF.

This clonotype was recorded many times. CDR3 protein: CASSWRTASNEKLFF. As DNA, the CDR3 is TGCGCCAGCAGCTGGAGGACAGCTTCTAATGAAAAACTGTTTTTT. V usage is TRBV5-1 and J usage is TRBJ1-4, with D maybe TRBD1 (6 bases). Deletions cut 3 bases from V and 3 bases from J, with 12 bases between. The CDR3 runs to 15 residues. Per the germline V gene, CDR1 is SGHRS and CDR2 is YFSETQ.

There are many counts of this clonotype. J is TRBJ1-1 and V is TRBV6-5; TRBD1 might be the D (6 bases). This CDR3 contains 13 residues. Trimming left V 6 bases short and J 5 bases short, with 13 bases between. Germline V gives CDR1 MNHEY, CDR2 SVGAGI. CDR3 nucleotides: TGTGCCAGCAGAACAGGGCTGAGGACTGAAGCTTTCTTT. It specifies CASRTGLRTEAFF.